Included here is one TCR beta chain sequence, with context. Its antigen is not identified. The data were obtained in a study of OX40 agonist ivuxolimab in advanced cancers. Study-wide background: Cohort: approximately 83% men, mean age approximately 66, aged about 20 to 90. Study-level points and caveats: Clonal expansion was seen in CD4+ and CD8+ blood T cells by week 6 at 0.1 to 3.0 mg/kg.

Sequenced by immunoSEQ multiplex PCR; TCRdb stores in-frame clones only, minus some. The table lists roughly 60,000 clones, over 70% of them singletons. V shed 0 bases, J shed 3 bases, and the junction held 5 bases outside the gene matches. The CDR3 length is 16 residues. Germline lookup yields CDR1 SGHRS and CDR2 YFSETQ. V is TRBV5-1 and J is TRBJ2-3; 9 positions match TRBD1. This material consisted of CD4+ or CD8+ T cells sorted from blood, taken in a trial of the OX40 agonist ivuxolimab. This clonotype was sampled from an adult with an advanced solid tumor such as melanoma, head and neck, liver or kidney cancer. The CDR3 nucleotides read TGCGCCAGCAGCTTGGAGGGACAGGGATTAACAGATACGCAGTATTTT. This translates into CASSLEGQGLTDTQYF.